Listed below are T cell receptor beta chains from one sample, sequenced in a study of identical twins. TCRdb processed the 5' RACE reads anew with MiXCR; each CDR3 protein has one entry. The table shows 400,000 to 500,000 distinct CDR3 sequences, with more than 13% occurring only once. These data also featured in a second study, about yellow fever vaccine responses in identical twins.

Material for sequencing was CD4+ T cells sorted from blood. These TCRs come from a woman younger than 30 in good health. Each CDR3 is given with its conserved first and last residue. A D gene is named only where the DNA matches it firmly. The size entry is marked missing in some rows and otherwise reads once, few, many or a size class.

clone size	V gene	D gene	J gene	CDR3 protein	CDR3 DNA
few	TRBV3-1	NA	TRBJ2-4	CASSRGARGDIQYF	TGTGCCAGCAGCCGGGGGGCAAGGGGGGACATTCAGTACTTC
few	TRBV4-3	NA	TRBJ2-7	CASSQVGRDGQYF	TGCGCCAGCAGCCAAGTCGGGCGGGACGGGCAGTACTTC
few	TRBV12-3/TRBV12-4	TRBD1	TRBJ1-4	CASRGQATNEKLFF	TGTGCCAGCAGAGGACAGGCCACTAATGAAAAACTGTTTTTT
many	TRBV5-1	TRBD1	TRBJ2-1	CASSLGPTGQGGNEQFF	TGCGCCAGCAGCTTGGGACCGACGGGACAGGGAGGGAATGAGCAGTTCTTC
many	TRBV20-1	NA	TRBJ2-5	CSARNPGVETQYF	TGCAGTGCCCGAAATCCGGGAGTAGAGACCCAGTACTTC
many	TRBV29-1	NA	TRBJ2-5	CSVVRGRTETQYF	TGCAGCGTTGTAAGGGGGAGGACGGAGACCCAGTACTTC
few	TRBV6-1	NA	TRBJ2-3	CASSAGGTDTQYF	TGTGCCAGCTCGGCAGGTGGGACAGATACGCAGTATTTT
NA	TRBV5-6	NA	TRBJ2-3	CASSWGGLLASSTDTQYF	TGTGCCAGCAGCTGGGGAGGACTCCTCGCCTCTAGCACAGATACGCAGTATTTT
many	TRBV12-3/TRBV12-4	NA	TRBJ2-7	CASTPRANYEQYF	TGTGCCAGCACCCCTAGGGCCAACTACGAGCAGTACTTC
NA	TRBV6-1	NA	TRBJ2-1	CASRIPSGGNEQFF	TGTGCCAGCAGAATCCCGAGTGGTGGCAATGAGCAGTTCTTC
NA	TRBV4-1	NA	TRBJ2-3	CASSQGRSIQTDTQYF	TGCGCCAGCAGCCAAGGACGCTCAATTCAGACAGATACGCAGTATTTT
NA	TRBV5-6	NA	TRBJ2-1	CASLREEAYNEQFF	TGTGCCAGCCTTCGCGAGGAGGCCTACAATGAGCAGTTCTTC
many	TRBV16	TRBD1	TRBJ1-5	CASSQRGRGQLNQPQHF	TGTGCCAGCAGCCAACGAGGGAGGGGACAGCTCAATCAGCCCCAGCATTTT
many	TRBV29-1	NA	TRBJ1-1	CSARTLMNTEAFF	TGCAGCGCCCGGACACTCATGAACACTGAAGCTTTCTTT
NA	TRBV6-1	TRBD1	TRBJ2-1	CASTPGDRGRNEQFF	TGTGCCAGCACCCCTGGGGACAGGGGGCGCAATGAGCAGTTCTTC
few	TRBV28	TRBD2	TRBJ2-1	CASVSGRVYNEQFF	TGTGCCAGCGTGAGCGGGAGGGTCTACAATGAGCAGTTCTTC
NA	TRBV18	NA	TRBJ1-1	CASSLRKDEAFF	TGTGCCAGCTCACTTCGGAAGGATGAAGCTTTCTTT
few	TRBV3-1	TRBD1	TRBJ2-2	CASSQATGANTGELFF	TGTGCCAGCAGCCAAGCGACAGGGGCGAACACCGGGGAGCTGTTTTTT
NA	TRBV25-1	NA	TRBJ2-7	CASKRGDYEQYF	TGTGCCAGCAAAAGGGGAGACTACGAGCAGTACTTC
few	TRBV7-9	NA	TRBJ2-3	CASSAYRAPDIDTQYF	TGTGCCAGCAGCGCTTACAGGGCCCCAGATATTGATACGCAGTATTTT
few	TRBV30	TRBD2	TRBJ2-7	CAGLASYEQYF	TGTGCCGGACTAGCCTCCTACGAGCAGTACTTC
many	TRBV12-3/TRBV12-4	NA	TRBJ2-2	CASSLLFPTGELFF	TGTGCCAGCAGTTTATTATTTCCCACCGGGGAGCTGTTTTTT
many	TRBV5-1	NA	TRBJ1-4	CASSLSTTNEKLFF	TGCGCCAGCAGCTTGTCTACAACTAATGAAAAACTGTTTTTT
NA	TRBV12-3/TRBV12-4	NA	TRBJ2-6	CAFCSRSPIVLSGANVLTF	TGTGCCTTCTGTTCACGGAGTCCCATCGTACTATCTGGGGCCAACGTCCTGACTTTC
few	TRBV29-1	NA	TRBJ1-2	CSVSGIYGYTF	TGCAGCGTATCGGGGATTTATGGCTACACCTTC
many	TRBV6-6	NA	TRBJ2-1	CASSPGYNEQFF	TGTGCCAGCAGCCCTGGCTACAATGAGCAGTTCTTC
NA	TRBV28	TRBD2	TRBJ2-1	CASLREDEQFF	TGTGCCAGCTTACGGGAGGACGAGCAGTTCTTC
NA	TRBV4-1	NA	TRBJ2-3	CASSQVRKIRTDTQYF	TGCGCCAGCAGCCAAGTTAGGAAGATCCGCACAGATACGCAGTATTTT
few	TRBV15	NA	TRBJ1-2	CATSRDLGAGHYGYTF	TGTGCCACCAGCAGAGATCTGGGAGCAGGCCACTATGGCTACACCTTC
NA	TRBV5-1	TRBD2	TRBJ2-7	CASSFRLAGAVYEQYF	TGCGCCAGCAGCTTTAGACTAGCGGGAGCGGTCTACGAGCAGTACTTC
many	TRBV12-3/TRBV12-4	TRBD2	TRBJ2-1	CASSWTSGSYNEQFF	TGTGCCAGCAGTTGGACTAGCGGGAGCTACAATGAGCAGTTCTTC
many	TRBV29-1	TRBD1	TRBJ2-1	CSVTGQYNEQFF	TGCAGCGTCACGGGACAGTACAATGAGCAGTTCTTC
few	TRBV27	NA	TRBJ2-1	CASSLAGAPDEQFF	TGTGCCAGCAGTTTAGCGGGGGCCCCCGATGAGCAGTTCTTC
few	TRBV27	TRBD1	TRBJ2-7	CASSQTGQGGYEQYF	TGTGCCAGCAGTCAAACGGGACAGGGAGGGTACGAGCAGTACTTC
NA	TRBV7-6	NA	TRBJ2-1	CASSQQDEQFF	TGTGCCAGCAGCCAACAGGATGAGCAGTTCTTC
many	TRBV10-3	NA	TRBJ2-4	CAISSNRGGRKQYF	TGTGCCATCAGCTCCAACAGGGGGGGACGGAAGCAGTACTTC
NA	TRBV7-9	TRBD2	TRBJ2-3	CASSSRLAGDITDTQYF	TGTGCCAGCAGCTCCAGACTAGCGGGGGATATCACAGATACGCAGTATTTT
many	TRBV7-2	TRBD1	TRBJ2-5	CASRETGTGMQETQYF	TGTGCCAGCAGAGAGACCGGGACAGGGATGCAAGAGACCCAGTACTTC
NA	TRBV20-1	TRBD1	TRBJ1-1	CSARRDSVSAFF	TGCAGTGCTAGGAGGGACAGCGTCTCAGCTTTCTTT
NA	TRBV19	TRBD1	TRBJ2-4	CASNDRGWQNIQYF	TGTGCCAGTAACGACAGGGGGTGGCAAAACATTCAGTACTTC
NA	TRBV20-1	TRBD2	TRBJ2-5	CSASILTSGETQYF	TGCAGTGCTTCCATTCTGACTAGCGGAGAGACCCAGTACTTC
NA	TRBV5-6	NA	TRBJ2-6	CASSLGPRSSGANVLTF	TGTGCCAGCAGCTTGGGTCCCCGCAGCTCTGGGGCCAACGTCCTGACTTTC
NA	TRBV20-1	TRBD2	TRBJ2-2	CSARTSGSKTGELFF	TGCAGTGCCAGGACTAGCGGGAGCAAAACCGGGGAGCTGTTTTTT
many	TRBV20-1	NA	TRBJ2-2	CSAREYGTGELFF	TGCAGTGCCCGGGAGTATGGCACCGGGGAGCTGTTTTTT
NA	TRBV15	NA	TRBJ2-4	CATSPRGVAKNIQYF	TGTGCCACCAGCCCCCGTGGGGTAGCCAAAAACATTCAGTACTTC
few	TRBV6-1	TRBD1	TRBJ2-7	CASSQMPGTGLSEQYF	TGTGCCAGCAGTCAAATGCCCGGGACAGGGCTCTCCGAGCAGTACTTC
few	TRBV27	NA	TRBJ2-3	CASSIFPDTQYF	TGTGCCAGCAGTATTTTTCCAGATACGCAGTATTTT
NA	TRBV28	NA	TRBJ2-3	CASRTVRDGTDTQYF	TGTGCCAGCAGAACCGTCAGGGACGGGACAGATACGCAGTATTTT
NA	TRBV7-9	NA	TRBJ2-7	CASSLRGSQGSYEQYF	TGTGCCAGCAGCTTAAGGGGGAGCCAAGGGAGCTACGAGCAGTACTTC
few	TRBV12-3/TRBV12-4	NA	TRBJ1-5	CASIQRGGVSNQPQHF	TGTGCCAGCATTCAGAGAGGAGGTGTGAGCAATCAGCCCCAGCATTTT
few	TRBV10-3	TRBD2	TRBJ2-2	CAISELAGGRSGELFF	TGTGCCATCAGTGAACTAGCGGGAGGGCGGTCCGGGGAGCTGTTTTTT
few	TRBV4-3	TRBD1	TRBJ2-1	CASSQDRGPNNEQFF	TGCGCCAGCAGCCAGGACAGGGGGCCCAACAATGAGCAGTTCTTC